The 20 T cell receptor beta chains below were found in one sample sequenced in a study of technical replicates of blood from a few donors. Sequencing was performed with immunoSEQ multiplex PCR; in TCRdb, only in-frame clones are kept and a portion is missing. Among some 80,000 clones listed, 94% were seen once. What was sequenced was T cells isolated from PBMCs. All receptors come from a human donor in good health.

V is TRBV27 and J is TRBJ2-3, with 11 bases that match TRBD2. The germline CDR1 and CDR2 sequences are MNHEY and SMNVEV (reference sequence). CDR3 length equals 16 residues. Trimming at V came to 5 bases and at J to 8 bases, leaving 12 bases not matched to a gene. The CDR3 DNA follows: TGTGCCAGCAGTCCCGGGACTAGCGGTACGTCGGTTACGCAGTATTTT. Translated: CASSPGTSGTSVTQYF.

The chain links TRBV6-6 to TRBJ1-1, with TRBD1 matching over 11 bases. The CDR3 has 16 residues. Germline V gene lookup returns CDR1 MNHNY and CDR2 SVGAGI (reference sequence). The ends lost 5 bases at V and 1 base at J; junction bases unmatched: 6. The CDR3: CASSTRDRGTNTEAFF. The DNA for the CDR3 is TGTGCCAGCAGTACCCGGGACAGGGGGACGAACACTGAAGCTTTCTTT.

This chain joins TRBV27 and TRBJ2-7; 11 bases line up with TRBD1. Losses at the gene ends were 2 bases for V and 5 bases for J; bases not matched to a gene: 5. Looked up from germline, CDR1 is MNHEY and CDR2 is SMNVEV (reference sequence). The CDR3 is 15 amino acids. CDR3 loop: CASSLGDRGIDEQYF. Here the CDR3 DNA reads TGTGCCAGCAGTTTAGGGGACAGGGGGATCGACGAGCAGTACTTC.

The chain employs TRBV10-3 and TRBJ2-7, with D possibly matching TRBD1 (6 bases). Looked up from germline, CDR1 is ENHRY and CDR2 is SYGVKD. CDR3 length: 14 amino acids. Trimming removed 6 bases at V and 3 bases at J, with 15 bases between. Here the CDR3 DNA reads TGTGCCATCAGCAAGGACAGAACTAGCTACGAGCAGTACTTC. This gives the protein CAISKDRTSYEQYF.

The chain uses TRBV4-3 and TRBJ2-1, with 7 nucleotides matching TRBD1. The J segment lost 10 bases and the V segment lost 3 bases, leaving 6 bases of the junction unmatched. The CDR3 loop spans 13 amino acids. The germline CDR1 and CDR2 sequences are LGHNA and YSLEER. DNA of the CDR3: TGCGCCAGCAGCCAGTACAGGGGACAGGAGCAGTTCTTC. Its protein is CASSQYRGQEQFF.

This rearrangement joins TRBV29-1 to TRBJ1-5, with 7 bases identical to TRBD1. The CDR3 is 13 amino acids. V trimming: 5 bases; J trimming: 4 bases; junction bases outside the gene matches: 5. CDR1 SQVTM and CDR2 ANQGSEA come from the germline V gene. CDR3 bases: TGCAGCGTTCTCCCAGGGGGGAATCAGCCCCAGCATTTT. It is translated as CSVLPGGNQPQHF.

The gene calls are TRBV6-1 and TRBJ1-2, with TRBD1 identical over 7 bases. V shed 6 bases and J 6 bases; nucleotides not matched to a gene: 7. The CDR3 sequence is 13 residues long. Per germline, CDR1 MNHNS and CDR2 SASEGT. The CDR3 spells CASSLTGKDGYTF. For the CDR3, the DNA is TGTGCCAGCAGCCTGACAGGGAAGGATGGCTACACCTTC.

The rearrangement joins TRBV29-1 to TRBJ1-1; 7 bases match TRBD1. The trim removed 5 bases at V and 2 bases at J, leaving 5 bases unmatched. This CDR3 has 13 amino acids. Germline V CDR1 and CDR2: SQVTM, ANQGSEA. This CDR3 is CSVLGGRNTEAFF. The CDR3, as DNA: TGCAGCGTTTTAGGGGGCCGAAACACTGAAGCTTTCTTT.

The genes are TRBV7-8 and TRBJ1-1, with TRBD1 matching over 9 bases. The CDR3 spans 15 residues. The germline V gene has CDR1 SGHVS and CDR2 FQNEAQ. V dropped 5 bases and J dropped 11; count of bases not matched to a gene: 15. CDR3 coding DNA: TGTGCCAGCAGCGAGTACGGGACAGGGACTCTAAGGGCTTTCTTT. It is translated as CASSEYGTGTLRAFF. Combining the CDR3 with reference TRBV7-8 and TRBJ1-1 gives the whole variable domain GAGVSQSPRYKVAKRGQDVALRCDPISGHVSLFWYQQALGQGPEFLTYFQNEAQLDKSGLPSDRFFAERPEGSVSTLKIQRTQQEDSAVYLCASSEYGTGTLRAFFGQGTRLTVV.

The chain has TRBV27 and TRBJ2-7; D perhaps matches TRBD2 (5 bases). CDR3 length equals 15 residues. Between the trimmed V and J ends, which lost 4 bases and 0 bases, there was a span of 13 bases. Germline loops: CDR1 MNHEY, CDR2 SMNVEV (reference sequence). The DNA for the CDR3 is TGTGCCAGCAGTTCCATAGCGTTGAGCTCCTACGAGCAGTACTTC. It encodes CASSSIALSSYEQYF.

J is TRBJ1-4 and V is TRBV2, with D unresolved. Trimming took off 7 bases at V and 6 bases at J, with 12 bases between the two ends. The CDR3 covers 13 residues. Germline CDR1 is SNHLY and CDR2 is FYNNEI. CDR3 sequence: CASTGDVDEKLFF. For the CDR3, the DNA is TGTGCCAGCACCGGAGATGTAGATGAAAAACTGTTTTTT. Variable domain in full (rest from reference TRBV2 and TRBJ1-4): EPEVTQTPSHQVTQMGQEVILRCVPISNHLYFYWYRQILGQKVEFLVSFYNNEISEKSEIFDDQFSVERPDGSNFTLKIRSTKLEDSAMYFCASTGDVDEKLFFGSGTQLSVL.

The CDR3 sequence is CASSIQGENIQYF. In nucleotides, the CDR3 is TGTGCCAGTAGTATACAGGGCGAAAACATTCAGTACTTC. This sequence joins TRBV19 and TRBJ2-4, with D possibly TRBD1 on 5 matching bases. Trimming pared 2 bases from V and 5 bases from J, leaving 7 bases between. The CDR3 contains 13 residues. Germline V gives CDR1 LNHDA, CDR2 SQIVND (reference sequence).

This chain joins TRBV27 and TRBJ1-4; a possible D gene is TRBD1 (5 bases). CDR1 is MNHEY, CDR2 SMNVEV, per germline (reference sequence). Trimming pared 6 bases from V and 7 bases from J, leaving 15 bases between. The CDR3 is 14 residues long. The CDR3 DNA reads TGTGCCAGCAGATCAAGGGGCGCAGGTGAAAAACTGTTTTTT. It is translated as CASRSRGAGEKLFF.

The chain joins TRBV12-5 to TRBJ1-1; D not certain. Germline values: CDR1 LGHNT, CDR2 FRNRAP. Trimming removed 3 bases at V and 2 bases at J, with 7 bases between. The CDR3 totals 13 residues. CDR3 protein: CASGLFGNTEAFF. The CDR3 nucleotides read TGTGCTAGTGGTTTATTCGGTAACACTGAAGCTTTCTTT.

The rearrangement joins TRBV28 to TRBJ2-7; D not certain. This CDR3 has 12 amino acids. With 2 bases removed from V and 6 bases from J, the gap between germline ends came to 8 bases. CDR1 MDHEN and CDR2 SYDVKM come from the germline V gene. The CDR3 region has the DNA TGTGCCAGCAGTTTAAGCCTTTCCGAGCAGTACTTC. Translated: CASSLSLSEQYF.

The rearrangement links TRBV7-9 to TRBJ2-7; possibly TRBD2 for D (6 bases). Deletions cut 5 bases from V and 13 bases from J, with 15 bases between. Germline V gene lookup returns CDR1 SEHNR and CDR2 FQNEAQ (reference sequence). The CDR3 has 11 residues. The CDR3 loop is CASSTTRWFYF. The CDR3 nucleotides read TGTGCCAGCAGCACGACTAGATGGTTTTACTTC.

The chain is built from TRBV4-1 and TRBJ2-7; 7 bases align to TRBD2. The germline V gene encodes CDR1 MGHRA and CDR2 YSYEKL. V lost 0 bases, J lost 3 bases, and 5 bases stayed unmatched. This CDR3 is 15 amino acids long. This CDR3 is CASSQERASGYEQYF. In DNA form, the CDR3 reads TGCGCCAGCAGCCAAGAGAGGGCTAGCGGCTACGAGCAGTACTTC.

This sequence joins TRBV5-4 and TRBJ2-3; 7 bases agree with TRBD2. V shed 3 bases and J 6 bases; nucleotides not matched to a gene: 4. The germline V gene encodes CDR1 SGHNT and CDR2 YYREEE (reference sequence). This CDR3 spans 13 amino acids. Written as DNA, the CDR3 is TGTGCCAGCAGCTCCCCGCGGGGGGATACGCAGTATTTT. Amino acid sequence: CASSSPRGDTQYF.

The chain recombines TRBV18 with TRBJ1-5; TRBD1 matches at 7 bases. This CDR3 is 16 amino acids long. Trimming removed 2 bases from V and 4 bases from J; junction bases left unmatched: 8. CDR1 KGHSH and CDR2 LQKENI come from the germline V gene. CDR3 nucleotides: TGTGCCAGCTCACCATTAGAACAGGGGAAGAATCAGCCCCAGCATTTT. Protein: CASSPLEQGKNQPQHF. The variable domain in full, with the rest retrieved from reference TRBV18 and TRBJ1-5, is NAGVMQNPRHLVRRRGQEARLRCSPMKGHSHVYWYRQLPEEGLKFMVYLQKENIIDESGMPKERFSAEFPKEGPSILRIQQVVRGDSAAYFCASSPLEQGKNQPQHFGDGTRLSIL.

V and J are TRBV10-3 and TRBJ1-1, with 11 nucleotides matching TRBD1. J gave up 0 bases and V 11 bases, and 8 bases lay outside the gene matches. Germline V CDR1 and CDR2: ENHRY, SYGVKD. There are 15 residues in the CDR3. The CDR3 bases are TGTGCCTCTTGGACAGGGGGCCTTCTGAACACTGAAGCTTTCTTT. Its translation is CASWTGGLLNTEAFF.